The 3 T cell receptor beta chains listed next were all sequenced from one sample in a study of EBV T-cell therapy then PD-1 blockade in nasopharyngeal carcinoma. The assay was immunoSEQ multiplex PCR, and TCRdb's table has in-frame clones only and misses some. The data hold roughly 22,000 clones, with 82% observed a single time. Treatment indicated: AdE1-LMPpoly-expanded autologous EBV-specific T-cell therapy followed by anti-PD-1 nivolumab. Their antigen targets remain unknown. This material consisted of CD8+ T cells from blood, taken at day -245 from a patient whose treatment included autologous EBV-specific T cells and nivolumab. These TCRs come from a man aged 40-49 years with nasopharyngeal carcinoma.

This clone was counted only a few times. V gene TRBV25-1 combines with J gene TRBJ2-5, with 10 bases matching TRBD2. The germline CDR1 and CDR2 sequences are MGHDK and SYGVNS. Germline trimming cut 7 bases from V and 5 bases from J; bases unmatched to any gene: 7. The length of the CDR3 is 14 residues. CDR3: CASMERGGWETQYF. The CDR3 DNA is TGTGCCAGCATGGAGCGGGGGGGATGGGAGACCCAGTACTTC.

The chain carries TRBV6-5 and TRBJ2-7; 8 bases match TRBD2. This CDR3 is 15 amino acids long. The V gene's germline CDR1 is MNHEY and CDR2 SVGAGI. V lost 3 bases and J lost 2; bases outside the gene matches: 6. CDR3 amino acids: CASSYGDGGAYEQYF. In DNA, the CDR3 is TGTGCCAGCAGTTATGGAGACGGGGGGGCCTACGAGCAGTACTTC.

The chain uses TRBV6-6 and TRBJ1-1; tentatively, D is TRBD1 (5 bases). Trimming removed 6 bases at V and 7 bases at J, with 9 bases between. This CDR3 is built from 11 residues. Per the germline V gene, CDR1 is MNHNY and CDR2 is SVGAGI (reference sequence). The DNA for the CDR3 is TGTGCCAGCAGCAAACAGGTTGAAGCTTTCTTT. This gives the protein CASSKQVEAFF.